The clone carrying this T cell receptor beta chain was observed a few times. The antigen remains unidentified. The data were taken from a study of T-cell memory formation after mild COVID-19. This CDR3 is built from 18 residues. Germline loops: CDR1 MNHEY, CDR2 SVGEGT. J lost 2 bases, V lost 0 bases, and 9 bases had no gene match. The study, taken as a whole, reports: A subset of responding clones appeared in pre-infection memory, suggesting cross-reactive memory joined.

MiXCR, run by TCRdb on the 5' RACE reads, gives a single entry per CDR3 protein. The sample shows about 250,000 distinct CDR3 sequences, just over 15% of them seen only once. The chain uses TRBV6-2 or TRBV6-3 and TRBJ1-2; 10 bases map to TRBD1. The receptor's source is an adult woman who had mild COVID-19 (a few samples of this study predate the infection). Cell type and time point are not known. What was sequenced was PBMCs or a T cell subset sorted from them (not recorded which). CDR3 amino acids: CASSYSYRDRGYNYGYTF. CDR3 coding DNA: TGTGCCAGCAGTTACTCGTACCGGGACAGGGGTTACAACTATGGCTACACCTTC.